One T cell receptor (beta chain) is described in this entry. This record comes from a study of blood T cell repertoires in COVID-19. This CDR3 is built from 20 residues. Per the germline V gene, CDR1 is SGHNT and CDR2 is YYREEE (reference sequence). V dropped 3 bases and J dropped 1; count of bases not matched to a gene: 11. Original processing notes: The assay estimated nucleated cells by amplifying reference gene primers. The data were produced by immunoSEQ multiplex PCR, yet TCRdb's version contains in-frame clones alone and is incomplete. V and J calls and clone size are copied from that table; D and trimming were computed from the DNA. The table has around 250,000 clones, 86% seen once.

The chain combines TRBV5-4 with TRBJ2-3; 16 bases align to TRBD2. This TCR derives from a woman aged 50 to 60 who had recovered from COVID-19. The sample consisted of PBMCs or T cells enriched from blood (not recorded which). CDR3 region: CASSSRSGLAGGRGTDTQYF. For the CDR3, the DNA is TGTGCCAGCAGCTCTCGTTCGGGACTAGCGGGAGGGAGGGGCACAGATACGCAGTATTTT.